These T cell receptor beta chains were read from a single sample in a study of PD-L1 blockade in urothelial cancer. This table comes from immunoSEQ multiplex PCR, and its TCRdb copy is limited to in-frame clones, with some not included. Of some 120,000 clones listed, roughly 91% were seen once; the top ten hold roughly 1.7%. Sequences were derived from PBMCs, sampled around atezolizumab (anti-PD-L1) treatment. The receptors here all came from a man in his 60s with urothelial cancer. Both conserved end residues are part of each CDR3.

>TRBJ1-5|TRBV7-9
CASSWSGQGGNQPQHF
>TRBJ1-4|TRBV7-9
CASSLSATGIGEKLFF
>TRBJ2-5|TRBV7-2
CASSLAPDRGETQYF
>TRBJ2-5|TRBV11-1
CASSLALRQETQYF
>TRBJ1-3|TRBV29-1
CSANSGNTIYF
>TRBJ1-6|TRBV4-2
CASSRGQGGSPLHF
>TRBJ2-1|TRBV11-2
CASSFWGGLYNEQFF
>TRBJ1-5|TRBV28
CASTGQFGQPQHF
>TRBJ2-5|TRBV19
CASSTQGQETQYF
>TRBJ2-7|TRBV18
CASSPDSGESYEQYF
>TRBJ2-7|TRBV11-2
CASSLNVGAPEQYF
>TRBJ1-2|TRBV6-5
CASSRPGQGNGYTF
>TRBJ2-5|TRBV7-3
CASSSRYQETQYF
>TRBJ2-4|TRBV10-3
CATRDSQVAKNIQYF
>TRBJ2-7|TRBV18
CASSPPSIPEQYF
>TRBJ2-3|TRBV5-1
CASSHVVAPDTQYF
>TRBJ2-6|TRBV27
CASSSPHRAGANVLTF
>TRBJ1-1|TRBV15
CATSRGQKSTEAFF
>TRBJ2-1|TRBV5-1
CASSLRLAGGPINNEQFF
>TRBJ2-5|TRBV6-1
CASSVLREAQYF
>TRBJ1-1|TRBV7-8
CASSLAQGLYEAFF
>TRBJ2-6|TRBV7-2
CASSLEGLGANVLTF
>TRBJ1-5|TRBV6-1
CASSTLQQGQPQHF
>TRBJ2-2|TRBV27
CASSLFGLGELFF
>TRBJ1-2|TRBV18
CASSVQREDYGYTF
>TRBJ2-5|TRBV27
CASSLSPGTSWETQYF
>TRBJ2-7|TRBV5-6
CASSLVSGYEQYF
>TRBJ2-1|TRBV5-1
CASTESPGTRYNEQFF
>TRBJ2-7|TRBV28
CASQEGQGWYEQYF
>TRBJ2-1|TRBV28
CASSLERVSNEQFF
>TRBJ1-1|TRBV11-3
CASSFSRGRVGTEAFF
>TRBJ1-2|TRBV10-3
CAIGDRDRDGYTF
>TRBJ2-7|TRBV18
CASSPYRGDEQYF
>TRBJ1-4|TRBV6-6
CASGPGGGREKLFF
>TRBJ1-2|TRBV5-6
CASSLERRARGYTF
>TRBJ1-5|TRBV5-3
CARSPDRDSNQPQHF
>TRBJ2-5|TRBV7-8
CASSPPFTGGAETQYF
>TRBJ1-4|TRBV4-2
CASSRAGQGLMANEKLFF
>TRBJ2-4|TRBV11-2
CASSLGQGLAKNIQYF
>TRBJ2-2|TRBV27
CASSLTGGYTGELFF
>TRBJ1-1|TRBV27
CASSLKVNGIEAFF
>TRBJ2-1|TRBV5-1
CASNLAGGPNEQFF
>TRBJ2-1|TRBV9
CASSVVGTGYNEQFF
>TRBJ2-3|TRBV11-2
CASSSLAGRGPDTQYF
>TRBJ1-3|TRBV4-1
CASSPLSNSGNTIYF
>TRBJ2-3|TRBV5-1
CASSLGVLATDTQYF
>TRBJ2-2|TRBV28
CASSLRGTGELFF
>TRBJ1-5|TRBV7-5
CVRSTRRGPPGDRTNQPQHF
>TRBJ2-4|TRBV5-1
CASSFRGGEGIQYF
>TRBJ1-3|TRBV5-6
CASSLVGRDSGNTIYF
>TRBJ1-1|TRBV7-3
CASTGGWTEAFF
>TRBJ1-4|TRBV5-1
CASRPGTGGEKLFF
>TRBJ1-5|TRBV27
CASSLGAGLNQPQHF
>TRBJ1-2|TRBV19
CASTPQGVAGYTF
>TRBJ2-7|TRBV2
CASSVGQGTYEQYF
>TRBJ1-5|TRBV10-3
CAISESGAADQPQHF